Listed below are T cell receptor beta chains from one sample, sequenced in a study of control samples from healthy donors and cancer patients. The method was immunoSEQ multiplex PCR; TCRdb's version includes in-frame clones alone and lacks a portion of them. The top ten hold less than 15% of the sample, which has about 140,000 clones, 85% to 95% seen once. Sequencing used blood. The receptors were sampled from a man aged 35-49 years in good health. Both conserved end residues are part of each CDR3.

>TRBJ2-1|TRBV19
CASSMTANEQFF
>TRBJ1-5|TRBV18
CASSLDRGSDQPQHF
>TRBJ2-7|TRBV6-1
CASSEALGGFPYEQYF
>TRBJ1-1|TRBV6-6
CASSYSRPATEAFF
>TRBJ2-6|TRBV4-3
CASSQDEGAGANVLTF
>TRBJ2-1|TRBV11-2
CASSFEGTGNNEQFF
>TRBJ2-1|TRBV9
CASSVALRNEQFF
>TRBJ1-5|TRBV6-6
CASSYDGQGGQPQHF
>TRBJ2-1|TRBV6-5
CASSYSPDNEQFF
>TRBJ1-6|TRBV4-1
CASSQEQGLGGSPLHF
>TRBJ1-2|TRBV7-9
CASSTGPGYGYTF
>TRBJ1-5|TRBV18
CASSPQQVHSNQPQHF
>TRBJ2-1|TRBV7-8
CASSFGGWQFF
>TRBJ2-2|TRBV5-6
CASRKLVWTGTGGSELFF
>TRBJ2-1|TRBV19
CASSLTSGRSHEQFF
>TRBJ2-2|TRBV4-1
CASSQDRPRVRDTGELFF
>TRBJ2-7|TRBV11-2
CASTPLAGDSYEQYF
>TRBJ2-1|TRBV7-9
CASSSSHARANNEQFF
>TRBJ2-7|TRBV24-1
CATSDGRGAYEQYF
>TRBJ1-5|TRBV19
CASSMTGYQPQHF
>TRBJ1-2|TRBV29-1
CSVAIDSIYGYTF
>TRBJ2-5|TRBV28
CASSAGGGAETQYF
>TRBJ1-6|TRBV9
CASSEGGLPNSPLHF
>TRBJ2-3|TRBV19
CASSIGQGADTQYF
>TRBJ1-5|TRBV9
CASSVVRDDYSNQPQHF
>TRBJ2-1|TRBV7-2
CASSKLRSPNEQFF
>TRBJ2-2|TRBV2
CASRQTKNTGELFF
>TRBJ2-1|TRBV5-6
CASSLVLSYNEQFF
>TRBJ1-2|TRBV5-1
CASRDSHGYTF
>TRBJ2-7|TRBV4-1
CASSQSSGQGFEQYF
>TRBJ1-2|TRBV15
CATSRGTGGVHGYTF
>TRBJ2-7|TRBV7-9
CASSLGINYEQYF
>TRBJ1-2|TRBV10-3
CAISESPTGTGNGYTF
>TRBJ1-5|TRBV27
CASSLRGSNQPQHF
>TRBJ1-5|TRBV6-6
CASSYGQGKHF
>TRBJ2-7|TRBV9
CASSIAGTSYEQYF
>TRBJ1-3|TRBV5-1
CASSWVPGQISGNTIYF
>TRBJ1-1|TRBV7-2
CASSPYRVTEAFF
>TRBJ1-1|TRBV5-6
CASSPVGGVGNTEAFF
>TRBJ2-5|TRBV5-8
CASSQRTWYQETQYF
>TRBJ2-5|TRBV3-1/TRBV3-2
CASSQAADQETQYF
>TRBJ2-1|TRBV5-1
CASSWGLAGGPSSYNEQFF
>TRBJ1-5|TRBV19
CASSIDGGTNQPQHF
>TRBJ2-2|TRBV18
CASSRGLNTGELFF
>TRBJ2-2|TRBV6-5
CASSYLNTGELFF
>TRBJ2-3|TRBV15
CATSKARTDTQYF
>TRBJ2-3|TRBV6-2/TRBV6-3
CASSYSRSRGATDTQYF
>TRBJ2-5|TRBV10-2
CASKQPGQGGETQYF
>TRBJ2-2|TRBV4-3
CASSQESQGGTGELFF
>TRBJ2-1|TRBV28
CASSWTSASYNEQFF
>TRBJ1-5|TRBV27
CASTLAGSNQPQHF
>TRBJ2-7|TRBV28
CASSLTPLAGHEQYF
>TRBJ1-4|TRBV10-2
CASSEGRRLFF
>TRBJ1-6|TRBV18
CASSPHRDSPLHF
>TRBJ2-5|TRBV27
CASSLFSSGGASETQYF
>TRBJ2-5|TRBV3-1/TRBV3-2
CASSQDQRGGETQYF